This T cell receptor beta chain comes out of a study of OX40 agonist ivuxolimab in advanced cancers. V was clipped by 0 bases and J by 1 base; unmatched bases: 5. Per germline, CDR1 SGHNT and CDR2 YENEEA. The CDR3 runs to 17 residues. Samples were taken at baseline and on day 1 of cycles 4 and 7. This table comes from immunoSEQ multiplex PCR, and its TCRdb copy is limited to in-frame clones, with some not included. The sample gives fewer than 90,000 clones, 88% of which show up once; 0.75% to 0.95% is in the top ten. This receptor was taken from an adult with an advanced solid tumor such as melanoma, head and neck, liver or kidney cancer. Sample: CD4+ or CD8+ T cells sorted from blood, taken in a trial of the OX40 agonist ivuxolimab. The chain links TRBV11-3 to TRBJ2-1; TRBD2 agrees at 8 bases. The CDR3 is CASSLDVTGGSYNEQFF. For the CDR3, the DNA is TGTGCCAGCAGCTTAGATGTCACGGGAGGGTCCTACAATGAGCAGTTCTTC.